The source of this T cell receptor beta chain is a study of blood T cell repertoires in COVID-19. The CDR3 runs 16 residues. The ends lost 4 bases at V and 2 bases at J; junction bases unmatched: 4. Looked up from germline, CDR1 is LGHNA and CDR2 is YSLEER. This table comes from immunoSEQ multiplex PCR, and its TCRdb copy is limited to in-frame clones, with some not included. The sample lists tens of thousands of clones; around 80% were seen once. Material for sequencing was peripheral blood. The rearrangement uses TRBV4-3 and TRBJ2-3; 12 bases are a match to TRBD2. This sequence was found in a human donor in a cohort sampled during active COVID-19. The CDR3 DNA follows: TGCGCCAGCAGCCGCGGACTAGCGGGGACCACAGATACGCAGTATTTT. Protein product: CASSRGLAGTTDTQYF.